These T cell receptor beta chains were read from a single sample in a study of read filtering for tumor transcriptome and immune sequencing. From the reads, TCRdb called clonotypes with MiXCR, one entry per CDR3 protein. The table shows approximately 20,000 distinct CDR3 sequences, with approximately 15% occurring only once. Material: a population of CD138-negative cells sorted from bone marrow. These receptor sequences come from a donor over 35 with multiple myeloma. CDR3s include the opening cysteine and the closing phenylalanine or tryptophan. Fields, in order: clone size, D gene, V gene, J gene, CDR3 protein, CDR3 DNA. A D gene is named only where the DNA matches it firmly. For some rows the clone size is stated as once, few or many, or as a class when expanded; others skip it.

>NA|TRBD1|TRBV5-5|TRBJ1-1
CASSRGQGNIRNTEAFF
TGTGCCAGCAGCCGAGGACAGGGGAATATTCGGAACACTGAAGCTTTCTTT
>many|NA|TRBV2|TRBJ2-7
CASSTGYEQYF
TGTGCCAGCAGCACAGGTTACGAGCAGTACTTC
>NA|TRBD2|TRBV28|TRBJ2-3
CASSTQIQREHRTDTQYF
TGTGCCAGCAGTACTCAGATCCAGCGGGAGCACCGCACAGATACGCAGTATTTT
>many|TRBD1|TRBV28|TRBJ2-4
CASSLIRGKNIQYF
TGTGCCAGCAGTTTAATCAGGGGGAAAAACATTCAGTACTTC
>many|NA|TRBV14|TRBJ2-1
CASSQGRVNEQFF
TGTGCCAGCAGCCAAGGGAGGGTCAATGAGCAGTTCTTC
>many|TRBD1|TRBV29-1|TRBJ1-1
CSGGTGNTEAFF
TGCAGCGGGGGGACAGGGAACACTGAAGCTTTCTTT
>few|NA|TRBV24-1|TRBJ2-1
CATSDGSPTGEQFF
TGTGCCACCAGTGACGGGAGTCCTACAGGGGAGCAGTTCTTC
>NA|NA|TRBV5-1|TRBJ2-7
CASSLGQGITSYEQYF
TGCGCCAGCAGCTTGGGGCAGGGGATAACTTCCTACGAGCAGTACTTC
>many|NA|TRBV20-1|TRBJ2-5
CSATADRGEETQYF
TGCAGTGCGACCGCCGACCGGGGAGAAGAGACCCAGTACTTC
>many|TRBD2|TRBV7-6|TRBJ2-1
CASSWTSGNWDEQFF
TGTGCCAGCAGCTGGACTAGCGGGAACTGGGATGAGCAGTTCTTC